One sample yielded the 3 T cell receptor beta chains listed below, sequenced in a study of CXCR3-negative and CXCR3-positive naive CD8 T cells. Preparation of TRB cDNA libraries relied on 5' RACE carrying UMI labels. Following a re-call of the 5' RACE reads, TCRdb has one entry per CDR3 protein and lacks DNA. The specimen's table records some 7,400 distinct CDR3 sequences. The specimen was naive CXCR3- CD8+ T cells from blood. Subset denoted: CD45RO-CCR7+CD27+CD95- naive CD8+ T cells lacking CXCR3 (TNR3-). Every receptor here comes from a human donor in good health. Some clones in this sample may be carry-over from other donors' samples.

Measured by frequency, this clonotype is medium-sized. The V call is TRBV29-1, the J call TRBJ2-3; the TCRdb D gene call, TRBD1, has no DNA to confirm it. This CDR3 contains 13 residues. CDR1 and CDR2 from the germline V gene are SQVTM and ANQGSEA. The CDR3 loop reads CSVGGTETDTQYF.

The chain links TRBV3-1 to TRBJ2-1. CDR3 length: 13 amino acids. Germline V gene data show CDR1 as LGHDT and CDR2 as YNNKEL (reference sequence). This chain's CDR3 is CASSQGLTNEQFF.

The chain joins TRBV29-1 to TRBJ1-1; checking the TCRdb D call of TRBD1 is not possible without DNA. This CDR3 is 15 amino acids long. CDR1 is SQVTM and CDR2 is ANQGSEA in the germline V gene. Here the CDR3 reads CSVTRPDRPNTEAFF.